The T cell receptor beta chain under discussion was sequenced for a study of cytomegalovirus exposure and HLA in healthy donors. Regarding the study as a whole: Later work found that TCR association rates differed between HLA loci; DRB1 had the most and HLA-C the fewest.

Points on this clone: The antigen is not known.

With 60 Vbeta and 13 Jbeta primers, the PCR was carried out. Some clones are missing from TCRdb's copy, which holds only in-frame ones; the method was immunoSEQ multiplex PCR. The data contain 55,000 to 65,000 clones, 75% to 85% of them singletons. The germline gives CDR1 LGHNA, CDR2 YSLEER. This CDR3 contains 15 residues. Trimming took 5 bases from V and 5 from J; bases not matched to a gene: 6. Sequencing was done on a sample of PBMCs. The TCR sequence derives from a human donor in good health. V usage is TRBV4-3 and J usage is TRBJ1-4; 9 bases line up with TRBD1. The CDR3: CASSDPGQGNEKLFF. In DNA form, the CDR3 reads TGCGCCAGCAGCGATCCGGGACAGGGAAATGAAAAACTGTTTTTT.